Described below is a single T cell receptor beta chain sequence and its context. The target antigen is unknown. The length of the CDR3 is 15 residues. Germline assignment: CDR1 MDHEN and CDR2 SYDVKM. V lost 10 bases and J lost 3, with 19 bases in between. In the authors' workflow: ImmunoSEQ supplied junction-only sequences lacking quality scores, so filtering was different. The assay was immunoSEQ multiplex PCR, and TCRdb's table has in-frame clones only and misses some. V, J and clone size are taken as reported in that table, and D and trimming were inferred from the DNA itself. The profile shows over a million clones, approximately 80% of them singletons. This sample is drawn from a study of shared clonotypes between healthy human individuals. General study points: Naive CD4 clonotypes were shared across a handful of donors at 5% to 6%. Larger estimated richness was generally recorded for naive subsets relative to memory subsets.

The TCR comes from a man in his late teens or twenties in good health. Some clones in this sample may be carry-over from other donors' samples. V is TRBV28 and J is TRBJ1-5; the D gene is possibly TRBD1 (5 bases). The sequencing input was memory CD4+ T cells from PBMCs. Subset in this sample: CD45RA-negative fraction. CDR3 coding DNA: TGTGCCACCGGTAAAAGACAGCGCTACAATCAGCCCCAGCATTTT. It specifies CATGKRQRYNQPQHF. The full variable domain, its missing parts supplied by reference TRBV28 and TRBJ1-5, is DVKVTQSSRYLVKRTGEKVFLECVQDMDHENMFWYRQDPGLGLRLIYFSYDVKMKEKGDIPEGYSVSREKKERFSLILESASTNQTSMYLCATGKRQRYNQPQHFGDGTRLSIL.